The rows below give T cell receptor beta chains drawn from one sample of a study of blood T cell repertoires in COVID-19. Clones were read by immunoSEQ multiplex PCR, and TCRdb kept only the in-frame ones, dropping some. The sample includes approximately 260,000 clones, approximately 86% seen only once; the top ten take approximately 5%. The sequencing sample was made of peripheral blood. The source of these receptors is a woman aged 80 or over with active or convalescent COVID-19. The conserved cysteine and the conserved F or W are not part of the CDR3 here. A D gene is named only where the DNA matches it firmly. Only some rows state a clone size, as once, few, many or a class for expanded clones.

V: TRBV28; J: TRBJ2-1; D: TRBD2; size: few; CDR3: ASSSPSGGQGEQF
V: TRBV5-4; J: TRBJ2-7; D: -; size: -; CDR3: ASSTGYEQY
V: TRBV29-1; J: TRBJ1-1; D: -; size: -; CDR3: SVEGQMNTEAF
V: TRBV5-1; J: TRBJ2-3; D: -; size: -; CDR3: ASSLDYRAQY
V: TRBV6-6; J: TRBJ2-5; D: -; size: -; CDR3: ASTTPTGVRETQY
V: TRBV5-6; J: TRBJ2-7; D: TRBD1; size: -; CDR3: ASSWDRYEQY
V: TRBV27; J: TRBJ1-6; D: -; size: once; CDR3: ASSLQGVAGTSSYNSPLH
V: TRBV2; J: TRBJ2-1; D: -; size: -; CDR3: ASRVGDSPYNEQF
V: TRBV18; J: TRBJ2-7; D: TRBD1; size: -; CDR3: ASSLQGASYEQY
V: TRBV6-5; J: TRBJ1-2; D: -; size: -; CDR3: ASSYSGTPYGYT
V: TRBV7-2; J: TRBJ2-7; D: TRBD2; size: -; CDR3: ASSGGLAVFYEQY
V: TRBV3-1/TRBV3-2; J: TRBJ2-7; D: -; size: -; CDR3: ASSRELITGYEQY
V: TRBV29-1; J: TRBJ1-2; D: -; size: -; CDR3: SAEGGVGKANYGYT
V: TRBV5-8; J: TRBJ2-7; D: TRBD1; size: -; CDR3: ASSLGPGQGLYEQY
V: TRBV2; J: TRBJ2-1; D: TRBD2; size: -; CDR3: ASSNSGGSYNEQF
V: TRBV5-5; J: TRBJ1-2; D: -; size: -; CDR3: ASSLVPREDGYT
V: TRBV5-1; J: TRBJ1-1; D: -; size: few; CDR3: ASNSGGSFEAF
V: TRBV3-1/TRBV3-2; J: TRBJ2-7; D: -; size: -; CDR3: ASSPKRQLQYEQY
V: TRBV19; J: TRBJ2-2; D: TRBD1; size: -; CDR3: ASSIQGADTGELF
V: TRBV5-1; J: TRBJ1-5; D: TRBD1; size: -; CDR3: ASSPGQATQPQH
V: TRBV2; J: TRBJ1-3; D: TRBD1; size: -; CDR3: ASSGDRGSSGNTIY
V: TRBV27; J: TRBJ2-7; D: TRBD1; size: -; CDR3: ASSSGQAALYEQY
V: TRBV28; J: TRBJ1-2; D: TRBD1; size: -; CDR3: ASKPGQVNYGYT
V: TRBV7-8; J: TRBJ2-2; D: -; size: -; CDR3: ASSKTGSPPGELF
V: TRBV6-5; J: TRBJ2-5; D: -; size: -; CDR3: ASGGTAQETQY
V: TRBV6-4; J: TRBJ2-2; D: -; size: -; CDR3: ASSIGLANTGELF
V: TRBV5-1; J: TRBJ2-6; D: TRBD1; size: -; CDR3: ASSAGTGRKSGANVLT
V: TRBV3-1/TRBV3-2; J: TRBJ2-7; D: TRBD2; size: -; CDR3: ASSPVVASGPYEQY
V: TRBV28; J: TRBJ2-5; D: TRBD2; size: few; CDR3: ASSTPLAGGQETQY
V: TRBV10-2; J: TRBJ2-7; D: TRBD2; size: -; CDR3: ASRRGATVSYEQY
V: TRBV6-1; J: TRBJ1-2; D: -; size: -; CDR3: ASSELNWLAYGYT
V: TRBV4-2; J: TRBJ1-4; D: -; size: -; CDR3: ASSQNTGMMSEKLF
V: TRBV28; J: TRBJ2-5; D: TRBD2; size: few; CDR3: ASSLAGGGTETQY
V: TRBV3-1/TRBV3-2; J: TRBJ1-1; D: -; size: -; CDR3: ASSLGMNTEAF
V: TRBV27; J: TRBJ2-7; D: -; size: -; CDR3: ASSHLVLGVNSYEQY
V: TRBV30; J: TRBJ2-6; D: TRBD2; size: -; CDR3: AWRKLAVTSGANVLT
V: TRBV7-9; J: TRBJ2-1; D: TRBD2; size: -; CDR3: ARGTSGSNEQF
V: TRBV19; J: TRBJ1-5; D: -; size: -; CDR3: ASSIRLDYQPQH
V: TRBV7-9; J: TRBJ2-5; D: TRBD1; size: -; CDR3: ASSPGQPLQETQY
V: TRBV5-4; J: TRBJ1-2; D: TRBD1; size: -; CDR3: ASSSHTQGTTGYT
V: TRBV6-5; J: TRBJ2-3; D: -; size: -; CDR3: ASRQALTDTQY
V: TRBV14; J: TRBJ2-1; D: TRBD2; size: -; CDR3: ASTLAGGGPANEQF